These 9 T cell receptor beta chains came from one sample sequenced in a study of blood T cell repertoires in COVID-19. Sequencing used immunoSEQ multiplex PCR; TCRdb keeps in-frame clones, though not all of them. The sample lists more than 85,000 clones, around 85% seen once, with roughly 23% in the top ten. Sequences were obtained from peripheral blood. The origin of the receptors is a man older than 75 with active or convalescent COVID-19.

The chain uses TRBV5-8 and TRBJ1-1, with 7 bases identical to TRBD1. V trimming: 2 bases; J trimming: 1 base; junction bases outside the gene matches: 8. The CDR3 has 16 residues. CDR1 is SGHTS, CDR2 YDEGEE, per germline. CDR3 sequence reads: CASSFFRGQPNTEAFF. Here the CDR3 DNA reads TGTGCCAGCAGCTTTTTCCGGGGACAGCCGAACACTGAAGCTTTCTTT.

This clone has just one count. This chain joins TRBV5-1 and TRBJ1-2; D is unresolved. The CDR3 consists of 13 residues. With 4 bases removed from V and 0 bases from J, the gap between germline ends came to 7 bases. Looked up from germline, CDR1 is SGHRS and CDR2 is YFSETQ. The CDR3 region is CASSLSPNYGYTF. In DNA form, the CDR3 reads TGCGCCAGCAGCCTCTCCCCTAACTATGGCTACACCTTC.

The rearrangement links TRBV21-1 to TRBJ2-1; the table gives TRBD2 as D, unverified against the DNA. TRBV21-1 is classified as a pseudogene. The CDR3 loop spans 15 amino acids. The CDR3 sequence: CASSKGVKLYNEQFF. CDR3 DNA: TGTGCCAGCAGCAAAGGCGTGAAGCTATACAATGAGCAGTTCTTC.

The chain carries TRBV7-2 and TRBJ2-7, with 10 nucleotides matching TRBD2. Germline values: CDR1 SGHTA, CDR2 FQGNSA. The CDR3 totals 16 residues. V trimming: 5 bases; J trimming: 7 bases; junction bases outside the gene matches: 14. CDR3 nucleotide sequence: TGTGCCAGCAGCCCAAACCAGCGGGGGGGTCTTGAGGAGCAGTACTTC. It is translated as CASSPNQRGGLEEQYF.

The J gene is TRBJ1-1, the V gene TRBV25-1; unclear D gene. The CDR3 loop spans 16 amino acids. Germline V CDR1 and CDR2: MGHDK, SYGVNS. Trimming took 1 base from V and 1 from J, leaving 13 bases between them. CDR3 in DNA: TGTGCCAGCAGTGAATCCCACACCCGGGGGAACACTGAAGCTTTCTTT. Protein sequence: CASSESHTRGNTEAFF.

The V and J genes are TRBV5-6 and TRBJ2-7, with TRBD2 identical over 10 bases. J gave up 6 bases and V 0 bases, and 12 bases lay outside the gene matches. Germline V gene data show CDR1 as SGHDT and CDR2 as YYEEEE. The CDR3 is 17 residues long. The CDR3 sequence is CASSLGMGSGGASEQYF. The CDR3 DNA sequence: TGTGCCAGCAGCTTGGGAATGGGGAGCGGGGGGGCCAGCGAGCAGTACTTC.

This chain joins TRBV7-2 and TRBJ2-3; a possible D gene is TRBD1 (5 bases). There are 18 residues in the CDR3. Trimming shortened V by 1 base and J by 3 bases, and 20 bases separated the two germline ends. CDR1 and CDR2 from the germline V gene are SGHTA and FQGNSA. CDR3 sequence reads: CASSLVPHRQLTTDTQYF. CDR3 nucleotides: TGTGCCAGCAGCTTAGTTCCCCACCGACAGCTGACTACAGATACGCAGTATTTT.

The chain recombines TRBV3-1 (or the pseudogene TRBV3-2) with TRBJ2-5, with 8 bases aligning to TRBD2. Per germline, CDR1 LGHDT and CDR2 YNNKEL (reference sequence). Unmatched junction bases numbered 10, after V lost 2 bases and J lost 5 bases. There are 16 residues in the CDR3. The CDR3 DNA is TGTGCCAGCAGCCAACCCCGGGGGGGGGTTGCGGAGACCCAGTACTTC. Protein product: CASSQPRGGVAETQYF.

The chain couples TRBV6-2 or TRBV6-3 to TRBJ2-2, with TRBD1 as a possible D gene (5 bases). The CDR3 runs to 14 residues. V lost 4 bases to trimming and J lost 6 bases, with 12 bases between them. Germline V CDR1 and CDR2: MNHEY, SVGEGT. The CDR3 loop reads CASSSRVIAGELFF. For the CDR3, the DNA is TGTGCCAGCAGTTCCAGGGTTATCGCCGGGGAGCTGTTTTTT.